This passage covers 19 T cell receptor beta chains from one sample sequenced in a study of cytomegalovirus exposure and HLA in healthy donors. Primers for the PCR totalled 60 Vbeta and 13 Jbeta. Here immunoSEQ multiplex PCR was the method, and the copy in TCRdb shows in-frame clones only, minus some. The table shows tens of thousands of clones, with roughly 80% occurring only once. Sequencing used PBMCs. The receptors shown here come from a man in his forties in good health and CMV-seronegative.

As for this clone: This sample also contains other DNA sequences that code for the same CDR3. The chain recombines TRBV6-1 with TRBJ2-1; 9 bases match TRBD1. The CDR3 runs 13 residues. Germline lookup yields CDR1 MNHNS and CDR2 SASEGT. J gave up 3 bases and V 6 bases, and 0 bases lay outside the gene matches. The CDR3, as DNA: TGTGCCAGCAGGGGACAGGGCTACAATGAGCAGTTCTTC. This translates into CASRGQGYNEQFF.

This clone was observed a handful of times. The chain is built from TRBV9 and TRBJ1-4, with D perhaps TRBD1 (6 bases). Looked up from germline, CDR1 is SGDLS and CDR2 is YYNGEE. Between the trimmed V and J ends, which lost 0 bases and 7 bases, there was a span of 7 bases. The CDR3 is 13 amino acids. Here the CDR3 reads CASSVGRGEKLFF. The CDR3 DNA reads as TGTGCCAGCAGCGTAGGCAGGGGTGAAAAACTGTTTTTT.

This chain joins TRBV6-1 and TRBJ1-2, with D perhaps matching TRBD1 (6 bases). V was pared by 2 bases and J by 2 bases, with 12 bases between. The CDR3 has 15 amino acids. The germline V gene encodes CDR1 MNHNS and CDR2 SASEGT. Here the CDR3 reads CASSEYRATNYGYTF. The CDR3 DNA reads as TGTGCCAGCAGTGAATACAGGGCGACCAACTATGGCTACACCTTC.

This clone occurred a few times. This chain links TRBV6-1 with TRBJ2-7; weak D call: TRBD1 (6 bases). Germline-derived CDR1 and CDR2 are MNHNS and SASEGT. Deletions cut 4 bases from V and 2 bases from J, with 15 bases between. This CDR3 region has 15 residues. The CDR3 nucleotides read TGTGCCAGCAGTGGCCTCAACAGGGTTACCTACGAGCAGTACTTC. Protein sequence: CASSGLNRVTYEQYF.

In its sample, this clone was seen once. The J gene is TRBJ1-4, the V gene TRBV7-9; D remains ambiguous. Trimming cost V 5 bases and J 8 bases, with 12 bases left between them. The length of the CDR3 is 13 residues. Germline V lookup: CDR1 SEHNR, CDR2 FQNEAQ (reference sequence). The CDR3, as DNA: TGTGCCAGCAGCCCACGGAGGCAGGAAAAACTGTTTTTT. It codes for CASSPRRQEKLFF.

This rearrangement joins TRBV6-6 to TRBJ2-2, with D perhaps TRBD1 (5 bases). Germline V lookup: CDR1 MNHNY, CDR2 SVGAGI (reference sequence). The CDR3 has 14 amino acids. Trimming pared 9 bases from V and 2 bases from J, leaving 13 bases between. This chain's CDR3 is CASAGPINTGELFF. CDR3 DNA: TGTGCCAGTGCAGGGCCGATTAACACCGGGGAGCTGTTTTTT.

The chain has TRBV6-5 and TRBJ1-1, with 11 nucleotides matching TRBD1. The CDR3 is 16 residues long. Per germline, CDR1 MNHEY and CDR2 SVGAGI. V shed 2 bases, J shed 1 base, and the junction held 3 bases outside the gene matches. The CDR3, as DNA: TGTGCCAGCAGTTACCGGGACAGGGGGACGAACACTGAAGCTTTCTTT. Its protein is CASSYRDRGTNTEAFF.

A note on this clone: At one of its ends the junction is not consistent with the germline gene, which may arise from a read error. The chain couples TRBV29-1 to TRBJ2-5, with 7 bases that match TRBD2. The CDR3 extends over 16 amino acids. CDR1 SQVTM and CDR2 ANQGSEA come from the germline V gene. CDR3 DNA: TGCAGCATTGAGAGATTAGCGGGCCCCCCTGAAGAGACCCAGTACTTC. This encodes CSIERLAGPPEETQYF.

This clone has a handful of counts. This chain links TRBV5-5 with TRBJ1-1; no clear D gene. Germline values: CDR1 SGHKS, CDR2 YYEKEE (reference sequence). CDR3 length: 13 residues. The V gene lost 5 bases and the J gene lost 0 bases, with 8 bases spanning the gap. For the CDR3, the DNA is TGTGCCAGCAGACCGGAGATGAACACTGAAGCTTTCTTT. Encoded protein: CASRPEMNTEAFF.

The chain joins TRBV18 to TRBJ2-7; 7 nucleotides line up with TRBD1. V lost 3 bases, J lost 1 base, and 3 bases stayed unmatched. The germline V gene has CDR1 KGHSH and CDR2 LQKENI. CDR3 length equals 14 residues. Here the CDR3 DNA reads TGTGCCAGCTCACCTGGGACAGCATCCTACGAGCAGTACTTC. This translates into CASSPGTASYEQYF.

The chain uses TRBV7-9 and TRBJ1-1, with TRBD1 matching 8 bases. V dropped 5 bases and J dropped 7; count of bases not matched to a gene: 6. The germline gives CDR1 SEHNR, CDR2 FQNEAQ (reference sequence). The CDR3 consists of 13 residues. The CDR3 protein is CASSQSDRGEAFF. The DNA for the CDR3 is TGTGCCAGCAGCCAATCAGACAGGGGTGAAGCTTTCTTT.

This rearrangement joins TRBV5-1 to TRBJ1-2; D is possibly TRBD1 (5 bases). This CDR3 contains 16 residues. Germline CDR1 reads SGHRS; CDR2 reads YFSETQ. Trimming cost V 7 bases and J 4 bases, with 23 bases left between them. The CDR3 is CASEELGGARTYGYTF. CDR3 bases: TGCGCCAGCGAGGAATTGGGAGGGGCGAGAACCTATGGCTACACCTTC.

The chain links TRBV7-9 to TRBJ1-4, with 9 bases that match TRBD1. Germline V gene sequence: CDR1 SEHNR, CDR2 FQNEAQ (reference sequence). The ends lost 5 bases at V and 5 bases at J; junction bases unmatched: 3. This CDR3 has 14 residues. CDR3 sequence reads: CASSQGQGNEKLFF. CDR3 DNA: TGTGCCAGCAGCCAGGGACAGGGCAATGAAAAACTGTTTTTT. The complete variable domain, with remaining parts taken from reference TRBV7-9 and TRBJ1-4, reads DTGVSQNPRHKITKRGQNVTFRCDPISEHNRLYWYRQTLGQGPEFLTYFQNEAQLEKSRLLSDRFSAERPKGSFSTLEIQRTEQGDSAMYLCASSQGQGNEKLFFGSGTQLSVL.

The chain is built from TRBV13 and TRBJ2-1, with D possibly matching TRBD1 (5 bases). Trimming cost V 3 bases and J 7 bases, with 10 bases left between them. The CDR3 length is 13 residues. Germline-derived CDR1 and CDR2 are PRHDT and FYEKMQ (reference sequence). The CDR3 reads CASSLGLENEQFF. The CDR3 coding sequence is TGTGCCAGCAGCTTGGGGCTAGAGAATGAGCAGTTCTTC. The whole variable domain, remainder taken from reference TRBV13 and TRBJ2-1, is AAGVIQSPRHLIKEKRETATLKCYPIPRHDTVYWYQQGPGQDPQFLISFYEKMQSDKGSIPDRFSAQQFSDYHSELNMSSLELGDSALYFCASSLGLENEQFFGPGTRLTVL.

This chain joins TRBV9 and TRBJ2-1; TRBD2 matches 13 bases. Looked up from germline, CDR1 is SGDLS and CDR2 is YYNGEE. CDR3 size: 15 residues. J gave up 7 bases and V 3 bases, and 4 bases lay outside the gene matches. The CDR3 protein is CASSAGTSGVNEQFF. CDR3 DNA: TGTGCCAGCAGCGCTGGGACTAGCGGGGTAAATGAGCAGTTCTTC.

This clone was counted only a few times. V gene TRBV5-1 combines with J gene TRBJ1-2; no firm D call. This CDR3 region has 13 residues. V lost 4 bases, J lost 3 bases, and 10 bases lay in between. The germline V gene has CDR1 SGHRS and CDR2 YFSETQ. In DNA, the CDR3 is TGCGCCAGCAGCACGCGGTCGGACTATGGCTACACCTTC. As protein: CASSTRSDYGYTF.

The chain carries TRBV2 and TRBJ2-1; 13 positions match TRBD2. Germline loops: CDR1 SNHLY, CDR2 FYNNEI. V shed 7 bases, J shed 9 bases, and the junction held 15 bases outside the gene matches. The CDR3 length is 17 residues. The DNA for the CDR3 is TGTGCCAGCACCCCGGAGGTCACTAGCGGGGGGGCCAGTGAGCAGTTCTTC. Residues: CASTPEVTSGGASEQFF.

The chain has TRBV4-2 and TRBJ1-5; TRBD1 might be the D (6 bases). There are 15 residues in the CDR3. The germline V and J ends were trimmed by 0 bases and 7 bases, with 13 bases remaining between them. Germline V gene sequence: CDR1 LGHNA, CDR2 YNFKEQ. CDR3 sequence (DNA): TGTGCCAGCAGCCAAGATACGGCAGGGGTCCAGCCCCAGCATTTT. This encodes CASSQDTAGVQPQHF.

The chain combines TRBV15 with TRBJ1-3; TRBD1 matches 7 bases. The germline V gene encodes CDR1 LNHNV and CDR2 YYDKDF (reference sequence). J lost 3 bases, V lost 3 bases, and 8 bases had no gene match. CDR3 length equals 16 residues. The CDR3 reads CATSRLQGFSGNTIYF. CDR3 in DNA: TGTGCCACCAGCAGGCTACAGGGGTTCAGTGGAAACACCATATATTTT.